The 27 T cell receptor beta chains below were found in one sample sequenced in a study of graft-versus-host responses after intestinal transplantation. The assay was immunoSEQ multiplex PCR, and TCRdb's table has in-frame clones only and misses some. The repertoire includes roughly 60,000 clones, 90% to 95% of them detected once, and roughly 2.6% sits in the top ten. Here the sequenced sample was PBMCs, taken roughly 120 days after intestinal transplantation. Receptors originate from a human patient who received an intestinal transplant, so some T cells may come from the graft donor.

The chain recombines TRBV28 with TRBJ1-4, with 9 bases that match TRBD1. This CDR3 is 13 amino acids long. CDR1 is MDHEN and CDR2 is SYDVKM in the germline V gene. The J segment lost 8 bases and the V segment lost 6 bases, leaving 4 bases of the junction unmatched. CDR3 DNA sequence: TGTGCCAGCAGCCCGACAGGGGGGGAAAAACTGTTTTTT. Translated, it gives CASSPTGGEKLFF. The full variable domain, with the rest looked up from reference TRBV28 and TRBJ1-4, is DVKVTQSSRYLVKRTGEKVFLECVQDMDHENMFWYRQDPGLGLRLIYFSYDVKMKEKGDIPEGYSVSREKKERFSLILESASTNQTSMYLCASSPTGGEKLFFGSGTQLSVL.

The gene calls are TRBV5-4 and TRBJ2-2; 8 nucleotides agree with TRBD2. This CDR3 region has 14 residues. CDR1 is SGHNT and CDR2 is YYREEE in the germline V gene (reference sequence). Trimming at V came to 7 bases and at J to 4 bases, leaving 6 bases not matched to a gene. CDR3 DNA sequence: TGTGCCAGCCAGCGGGAGCTCGGCACCGGGGAGCTGTTTTTT. This codes for CASQRELGTGELFF.

J is TRBJ2-1 and V is TRBV5-4; TRBD2 matches at 8 bases. The CDR3 contains 14 residues. Per germline, CDR1 SGHNT and CDR2 YYREEE (reference sequence). J lost 7 bases, V lost 3 bases, and 6 bases had no gene match. CDR3 region: CASSSRLARNEQFF. The CDR3 DNA reads as TGTGCCAGCAGCTCGAGACTAGCGAGGAATGAGCAGTTCTTC.

This CDR3 reads CASSFAGTTDTQYF. CDR3 sequence (DNA): TGTGCCAGCAGCTTTGCGGGGACCACAGATACGCAGTATTTT. V is TRBV5-4 and J is TRBJ2-3, with a weak D call TRBD2 (6 bases). The ends were cut back, 2 bases at V and 2 bases at J, with 9 bases in the middle. The CDR3 loop spans 14 amino acids. CDR1 is SGHNT, CDR2 YYREEE, per germline (reference sequence).

The chain joins TRBV29-1 to TRBJ2-1, with D uncertain. V was clipped by 1 base and J by 5 bases, with 9 bases between them. This CDR3 contains 13 residues. CDR1 and CDR2 from the germline V gene are SQVTM and ANQGSEA. The CDR3 bases are TGCAGCGTTGAAGGACCATCCCACAATGAGCAGTTCTTC. It translates to CSVEGPSHNEQFF.

The V gene is TRBV7-9, the J gene TRBJ2-1; 8 bases are shared with TRBD2. This CDR3 region has 13 residues. V dropped 1 base and J dropped 9; count of bases not matched to a gene: 2. Germline CDR1 and CDR2: SEHNR and FQNEAQ (reference sequence). CDR3 bases: TGTGCCAGCAGCTTAGAGCGGGGGAGTGAGCAGTTCTTC. It is translated as CASSLERGSEQFF.

The chain couples TRBV2 to TRBJ2-1, with unresolved D. Per the germline V gene, CDR1 is SNHLY and CDR2 is FYNNEI. The CDR3 runs 15 residues. Trimming removed 2 bases from V and 0 bases from J, with 8 bases in between. DNA for the CDR3: TGTGCCAGCAGTGAAACAGTCCTCTCCTACAATGAGCAGTTCTTC. Its translation: CASSETVLSYNEQFF.

V and J are TRBV6-1 and TRBJ1-4; D unclear. Trimming left V 7 bases short and J 0 bases short, with 9 bases between. The CDR3 is 14 residues long. Germline V lookup: CDR1 MNHNS, CDR2 SASEGT. The CDR3, as DNA: TGTGCCAGCAACCCGGGGTCAACTAATGAAAAACTGTTTTTT. Translation: CASNPGSTNEKLFF.

This rearrangement joins TRBV5-4 to TRBJ1-4, with TRBD1 matching 8 bases. Germline assignment: CDR1 SGHNT and CDR2 YYREEE (reference sequence). The CDR3 length is 15 residues. Trimming took 4 bases from V and 0 from J; bases not matched to a gene: 2. The CDR3 loop is CASSAQGATNEKLFF. For the CDR3, the DNA is TGTGCCAGCAGCGCACAGGGGGCAACTAATGAAAAACTGTTTTTT.

The J gene is TRBJ2-1, the V gene TRBV10-3; 12 bases are a match to TRBD1. The CDR3 extends over 16 amino acids. V lost 2 bases to trimming and J lost 7 bases; unmatched junction nucleotides: 6. Germline CDR1 reads ENHRY; CDR2 reads SYGVKD. CDR3 coding DNA: TGTGCCATCAGTGAGCAGGGACAGGGGGCGGCTAATGAGCAGTTCTTC. This sequence encodes CAISEQGQGAANEQFF.

The chain carries TRBV5-4 and TRBJ2-7; 13 bases are a match to TRBD2. Germline V gene lookup returns CDR1 SGHNT and CDR2 YYREEE (reference sequence). The CDR3 extends over 16 amino acids. V lost 2 bases to trimming and J lost 2 bases; unmatched junction nucleotides: 4. CDR3 protein: CASSFAGTSGAYEQYF. The CDR3 nucleotides read TGTGCCAGCAGCTTCGCCGGGACTAGCGGGGCCTACGAGCAGTACTTC.

The chain joins TRBV7-9 to TRBJ1-6; 8 nucleotides align to TRBD1. With 2 bases clipped from V and 5 bases from J, the junction kept 2 bases outside the gene matches. Germline V gene lookup returns CDR1 SEHNR and CDR2 FQNEAQ (reference sequence). The CDR3 contains 15 residues. The CDR3 DNA is TGTGCCAGCAGCTTACAGGGGGCAAATAATTCACCCCTCCACTTT. Its protein product is CASSLQGANNSPLHF.

The chain has TRBV28 and TRBJ2-7, with 9 bases fitting TRBD1. The V gene's germline CDR1 is MDHEN and CDR2 SYDVKM. This CDR3 is built from 15 residues. Unmatched junction bases numbered 7, after V lost 4 bases and J lost 3 bases. CDR3 in amino acids: CASSSGTGKIYEQYF. For the CDR3, the DNA is TGTGCCAGCAGTTCCGGGACAGGGAAAATCTACGAGCAGTACTTC.

This clone was recorded only once. The gene calls are TRBV27 and TRBJ2-6, with D tentatively TRBD1 (5 bases). There are 15 residues in the CDR3. The germline V gene encodes CDR1 MNHEY and CDR2 SMNVEV (reference sequence). V gave up 7 bases and J gave up 0 bases, with 10 bases separating them. CDR3 DNA sequence: TGTGCCAGCACCACAGGTAGCTCTGGGGCCAACGTCCTGACTTTC. As protein: CASTTGSSGANVLTF.

The chain uses TRBV5-1 and TRBJ1-4, with D maybe TRBD1 (5 bases). V was trimmed by 2 bases and J by 0 bases, leaving 8 bases between them. Germline CDR1 SGHRS, CDR2 YFSETQ. The CDR3 is made up of 15 amino acids. CDR3 amino acids: CASSFLGATNEKLFF. CDR3 nucleotide sequence: TGCGCCAGCAGCTTTTTGGGGGCAACTAATGAAAAACTGTTTTTT.

V is TRBV9 and J is TRBJ2-1; TRBD2 matches at 10 bases. V gave up 3 bases and J gave up 3 bases; unmatched junction bases: 3. Per germline, CDR1 SGDLS and CDR2 YYNGEE. CDR3 length: 15 residues. The CDR3 loop is CASSETSGNYNEQFF. The CDR3 nucleotides are TGTGCCAGCAGCGAAACTAGCGGGAACTACAATGAGCAGTTCTTC.

This chain connects TRBV9 to TRBJ2-5; D is perhaps TRBD2 (5 bases). Germline V gene sequence: CDR1 SGDLS, CDR2 YYNGEE. The CDR3 contains 15 residues. V was clipped by 0 bases and J by 4 bases, with 13 bases between them. The CDR3: CASSVAGFGGETQYF. CDR3 coding DNA: TGTGCCAGCAGCGTAGCGGGGTTTGGTGGAGAGACCCAGTACTTC.

The chain couples TRBV28 to TRBJ1-6; 7 bases agree with TRBD1. Germline lookup yields CDR1 MDHEN and CDR2 SYDVKM. The CDR3 runs to 14 residues. V was clipped by 7 bases and J by 4 bases; unmatched bases: 4. CDR3 region: CASKGQKYNSPLHF. The CDR3 region has the DNA TGTGCCAGCAAGGGACAGAAGTATAATTCACCCCTCCACTTT.

The CDR3: CATSRPGQGNQPQHF. The CDR3, as DNA: TGTGCCACCAGCAGACCGGGACAAGGGAATCAGCCCCAGCATTTT. The rearrangement joins TRBV15 to TRBJ1-5, with D possibly being TRBD1 (6 bases). CDR3 size: 15 residues. Germline lookup yields CDR1 LNHNV and CDR2 YYDKDF (reference sequence). With 2 bases removed from V and 4 bases from J, the gap between germline ends came to 12 bases.

The chain links TRBV7-9 to TRBJ1-1; D unresolved. The V gene's germline CDR1 is SEHNR and CDR2 FQNEAQ (reference sequence). There are 12 residues in the CDR3. Trimming removed 2 bases at V and 7 bases at J, with 8 bases between. CDR3 residues: CASSLRAVEAFF. DNA for the CDR3: TGTGCCAGCAGCTTACGGGCGGTTGAAGCTTTCTTT.

This chain links TRBV19 with TRBJ1-1; tentatively, D is TRBD1 (5 bases). The V gene lost 7 bases and the J gene lost 1 base, with 13 bases spanning the gap. Germline V gene sequence: CDR1 LNHDA, CDR2 SQIVND (reference sequence). There are 14 residues in the CDR3. This chain's CDR3 is CASIGAVRNTEAFF. In DNA, the CDR3 is TGTGCCAGTATAGGGGCGGTGCGGAACACTGAAGCTTTCTTT.

In this sample, this clone turned up once. V is TRBV6-1 and J is TRBJ1-1; perhaps TRBD1 as D (5 bases). Trimming took off 7 bases at V and 5 bases at J, with 11 bases between the two ends. Germline lookup yields CDR1 MNHNS and CDR2 SASEGT. The CDR3 runs to 12 residues. CDR3 DNA: TGTGCCAGCACCCTTTGGGGGACTGAAGCTTTCTTT. Translated, it gives CASTLWGTEAFF.

The chain couples TRBV30 to TRBJ2-1; 8 nucleotides agree with TRBD1. Germline CDR1 GTSNPN, CDR2 SVGIG (reference sequence). The CDR3 has 15 residues. V lost 0 bases and J lost 6; bases outside the gene matches: 7. CDR3 sequence: CAWSVAGQVSNEQFF. CDR3 coding DNA: TGTGCCTGGAGTGTGGCGGGACAGGTATCCAATGAGCAGTTCTTC.

V usage is TRBV21-1 and J usage is TRBJ2-2; TRBD2 is the table's D call and was not checked against the DNA. TRBV21-1 is annotated as a pseudogene. The CDR3 loop spans 16 amino acids. CDR3 in DNA: TGTGCCAGCAGCCCCCACCGGCGACTAGGCATCGGGGAGCTGTTTTTT. Its protein is CASSPHRRLGIGELFF.

The genes are TRBV5-6 and TRBJ1-6; possibly TRBD1 for D (6 bases). From germline, CDR1 is SGHDT and CDR2 YYEEEE. Trimming cost V 3 bases and J 9 bases, with 13 bases left between them. The CDR3 loop spans 14 amino acids. The CDR3 nucleotides are TGTGCCAGCAGCTCCATACAGGGAGGTTCACCCCTCCACTTT. Amino acid sequence: CASSSIQGGSPLHF.

The genes are TRBV27 and TRBJ2-1; a weak D match, TRBD1 (6 bases). Germline loops: CDR1 MNHEY, CDR2 SMNVEV (reference sequence). V was shortened by 2 bases and J by 14 bases, with 19 bases between the two germline ends. CDR3 size: 14 residues. The CDR3 sequence is CASSLTPQGWSKFF. The CDR3 DNA reads TGTGCCAGCAGTTTAACACCACAGGGATGGAGTAAGTTCTTC.

The chain recombines TRBV27 with TRBJ2-3; no firm D call. V dropped 3 bases and J dropped 0 bases, with 4 bases sitting between them. The CDR3 length is 13 residues. Per germline, CDR1 MNHEY and CDR2 SMNVEV (reference sequence). CDR3 sequence (DNA): TGTGCCAGCAGTTTGGGTAGCACAGATACGCAGTATTTT. This sequence encodes CASSLGSTDTQYF.